The 29 T cell receptor beta chains in this list originate from one sample, sequenced in a study of PD-1 blockade in classical Hodgkin lymphoma. Measured with immunoSEQ multiplex PCR; TCRdb has only the in-frame clones, and not every one. The data contain about 18,000 clones, 60% to 80% of them seen just once; the ten biggest clones take up 2.5%. Time point in this sample: cycle 4 day 1 (C4D1), after 6 weeks of nivolumab. There was relapse after autologous stem cell transplantation in every patient, and there was variation in brentuximab vedotin exposure. Negative selection with magnetic separation was used to purify CD4+ T cells from thawed PBMCs. Here the sequenced sample was CD4+ T cells from blood, taken before the fourth cycle of nivolumab. These TCRs come from a human donor with classical Hodgkin lymphoma.

CDR3 protein: CASSLGLAGEQFF. CDR3 DNA sequence: TGTGCCAGCAGTCTTGGACTGGCGGGTGAGCAGTTCTTC. The chain carries TRBV6-6 and TRBJ2-1; D perhaps matches TRBD2 (5 bases). Per germline, CDR1 MNHNY and CDR2 SVGAGI (reference sequence). The CDR3 covers 13 residues. The V gene lost 5 bases and the J gene lost 9 bases, with 14 bases spanning the gap.

A note on this clone: A junction boundary mismatches the germline segment, possibly from a read error. V and J are TRBV7-6 and TRBJ2-3, with D uncertain. This CDR3 comprises 15 residues. CDR1 is SGHVS and CDR2 is FNYEAQ in the germline V gene. The CDR3 bases are TGTGCCAGCCGCTTACTCCCAAACCCGACAGATACGCAGTATTTT. Residues: CASRLLPNPTDTQYF. Supplemented by reference TRBV7-6 and TRBJ2-3, the full variable domain reads GAGVSQSPRYKVTKRGQDVALRCDPISGHVSLYWYRQALGQGPEFLTYFNYEAQQDKSGLPNDRFSAERPEGSISTLTIQRTEQRDSAMYRCASRLLPNPTDTQYFGPGTRLTVL.

This clone was seen more than once but under ten times. This rearrangement joins TRBV27 to TRBJ2-1, with D perhaps given as TRBD1 or TRBD2 (5 bases each). CDR1 MNHEY and CDR2 SMNVEV come from the germline V gene (reference sequence). V dropped 6 bases and J dropped 0 bases, with 9 bases sitting between them. The CDR3 consists of 14 residues. The CDR3 sequence is CASRGPSSYNEQFF. DNA of the CDR3: TGTGCCAGCAGGGGACCGAGCTCCTACAATGAGCAGTTCTTC.

This clone was observed a handful of times. The genes are TRBV30 and TRBJ1-2; 7 nucleotides line up with TRBD1. The CDR3 loop spans 13 amino acids. V shed 0 bases and J 8 bases; nucleotides not matched to a gene: 6. Germline assignment: CDR1 GTSNPN and CDR2 SVGIG (reference sequence). CDR3 in amino acids: CAWSVSTGLGYTF. DNA of the CDR3: TGTGCCTGGAGTGTATCGACAGGGTTGGGCTACACCTTC. Based on the CDR3 plus reference TRBV30 and TRBJ1-2, the full variable domain is SQTIHQWPATLVQPVGSPLSLECTVEGTSNPNLYWYRQAAGRGLQLLFYSVGIGQISSEVPQNLSASRPQDRQFILSSKKLLLSDSGFYLCAWSVSTGLGYTFGSGTRLTVV.

The chain joins TRBV6-4 to TRBJ2-2, with D perhaps matching TRBD2 (5 bases). Germline lookup yields CDR1 MRHNA and CDR2 SNTAGT. V lost 5 bases, J lost 7 bases, and 14 bases lay in between. The CDR3 consists of 14 residues. The CDR3 protein is CASSPTISGGELFF. The CDR3 coding sequence is TGTGCCAGCAGTCCGACTATTTCCGGCGGGGAGCTGTTTTTT.

The rearrangement uses TRBV6-5 and TRBJ1-2; a weak D match, TRBD1 (5 bases). The CDR3 spans 14 residues. CDR1 MNHEY and CDR2 SVGAGI come from the germline V gene. Trimming cost V 8 bases and J 2 bases, with 15 bases left between them. Written as DNA, the CDR3 is TGTGCCAGCCTCTTAGCAGGGCTGAACTATGGCTACACCTTC. Residues: CASLLAGLNYGYTF.

This chain links TRBV18 with TRBJ2-3; a possible D gene is TRBD2 (5 bases). The CDR3 loop spans 15 amino acids. CDR1 is KGHSH and CDR2 is LQKENI in the germline V gene. V lost 3 bases and J 0 bases, leaving 10 bases between the germline ends. DNA for the CDR3: TGTGCCAGCTCACCGCTAAGGGAGAGCACAGATACGCAGTATTTT. Its protein is CASSPLRESTDTQYF.

The V call is TRBV5-5, the J call TRBJ2-7; 11 positions agree with TRBD1. With 2 bases clipped from V and 3 bases from J, the junction kept 4 bases outside the gene matches. Germline V gives CDR1 SGHKS, CDR2 YYEKEE (reference sequence). CDR3 length: 15 amino acids. The DNA for the CDR3 is TGTGCCAGCAGCTTAGGACAGGGGGCTTTCTACGAGCAGTACTTC. As protein: CASSLGQGAFYEQYF.

The CDR3 sequence is CASTLSASSYNEQFF. The CDR3 DNA reads as TGTGCCAGCACCCTGTCAGCAAGCTCCTACAATGAGCAGTTCTTC. This chain uses TRBV2 with TRBJ2-1; the D is unclear. V dropped 7 bases and J dropped 0 bases, with 13 bases sitting between them. The CDR3 runs 15 residues. CDR1 is SNHLY and CDR2 is FYNNEI in the germline V gene.

This clone came up a few times. The V gene is TRBV2, the J gene TRBJ1-5, with 7 bases identical to TRBD1. V was clipped by 6 bases and J by 3 bases; unmatched bases: 5. There are 14 residues in the CDR3. Germline-derived CDR1 and CDR2 are SNHLY and FYNNEI. The chain's CDR3 is CASSPTGINQPQHF. The CDR3 coding sequence is TGTGCCAGCAGCCCGACAGGGATCAATCAGCCCCAGCATTTT.

A single count supports this clone. The J gene is TRBJ1-4, the V gene TRBV5-1, with 11 bases lining up with TRBD1. CDR3 length equals 16 residues. V dropped 4 bases and J dropped 7; count of bases not matched to a gene: 9. From germline, CDR1 is SGHRS and CDR2 YFSETQ. The CDR3 coding sequence is TGCGCCAGCAGCCTTGGACAGGGGGCGCTTCGTGAAAAACTGTTTTTT. Amino acid sequence: CASSLGQGALREKLFF.

This rearrangement joins TRBV5-5 to TRBJ2-7; D might be TRBD1 (5 bases). The germline CDR1 and CDR2 sequences are SGHKS and YYEKEE (reference sequence). Trimming stripped 3 bases from V and 2 bases from J, with 9 bases between. The CDR3 loop spans 13 amino acids. Written as DNA, the CDR3 is TGTGCCAGCAGCTCCCAGGGTCCCTACGAGCAGTACTTC. It is translated as CASSSQGPYEQYF. The complete variable domain, with remaining parts taken from reference TRBV5-5 and TRBJ2-7, reads DAGVTQSPTHLIKTRGQQVTLRCSPISGHKSVSWYQQVLGQGPQFIFQYYEKEERGRGNFPDRFSARQFPNYSSELNVNALLLGDSALYLCASSSQGPYEQYFGPGTRLTVT.

The chain couples TRBV29-1 to TRBJ2-1, with 8 nucleotides matching TRBD2. The V gene's germline CDR1 is SQVTM and CDR2 ANQGSEA. The CDR3 contains 15 residues. V lost 5 bases, J lost 2 bases, and 8 bases stayed unmatched. CDR3 sequence reads: CSVSRLALTYNEQFF. In DNA, the CDR3 is TGCAGCGTTTCCCGACTAGCGCTTACCTACAATGAGCAGTTCTTC.

Relative to its sample, this clone is medium-sized (0.01 to 0.1%). The chain is built from TRBV4-2 and TRBJ2-1; 11 bases fit TRBD2. Looked up from germline, CDR1 is LGHNA and CDR2 is YNFKEQ. Trimming took 5 bases from V and 9 from J; bases not matched to a gene: 9. The CDR3 runs 15 residues. The CDR3 here is CASSSGTSGRTEQFF. The CDR3 nucleotides read TGTGCCAGCAGCTCCGGGACTAGCGGAAGAACTGAGCAGTTCTTC.

V is TRBV9 and J is TRBJ2-1; 11 bases map to TRBD2. Losses at the gene ends were 0 bases for V and 0 bases for J; bases not matched to a gene: 20. The CDR3 is made up of 23 amino acids. The germline gives CDR1 SGDLS, CDR2 YYNGEE. The CDR3 is CASSVAGVGEGLAVPSSYNEQFF. CDR3 in DNA: TGTGCCAGCAGCGTAGCGGGAGTAGGGGAGGGACTAGCGGTTCCGAGCTCCTACAATGAGCAGTTCTTC.

The rearrangement joins TRBV9 to TRBJ1-3; D is uncertain. The V and J ends lost 4 bases and 4 bases respectively, with 15 bases between them. The CDR3 sequence is 15 residues long. The germline CDR1 and CDR2 sequences are SGDLS and YYNGEE. DNA for the CDR3: TGTGCCAGCAGCTCGACGGGCGTTCGGGGAAACACCATATATTTT. It specifies CASSSTGVRGNTIYF.

The J gene is TRBJ1-2, the V gene TRBV7-2, with D tentatively TRBD1 (6 bases). The germline CDR1 and CDR2 sequences are SGHTA and FQGNSA. CDR3 length: 12 residues. The V end was cut by 7 bases, the J end by 3 bases, with 9 bases between. The CDR3 loop reads CASIGGDYGYTF. Written as DNA, the CDR3 is TGTGCCAGCATAGGGGGGGACTATGGCTACACCTTC. Drawing the rest from reference TRBV7-2 and TRBJ1-2, the complete variable domain is GAGVSQSPSNKVTEKGKDVELRCDPISGHTALYWYRQSLGQGLEFLIYFQGNSAPDKSGLPSDRFSAERTGGSVSTLTIQRTQQEDSAVYLCASIGGDYGYTFGSGTRLTVV.

V is TRBV7-8 and J is TRBJ1-3, with D unclear. The CDR3 runs 14 residues. Trimming removed 0 bases at V and 6 bases at J, with 9 bases between. Germline V gives CDR1 SGHVS, CDR2 FQNEAQ. CDR3 sequence: CASSLAGSPNTIYF. The CDR3 bases are TGTGCCAGCAGCTTAGCGGGGAGCCCAAACACCATATATTTT.

This clone was seen more than once but under ten times. The chain has TRBV5-6 and TRBJ2-1; D not certain. CDR1 SGHDT and CDR2 YYEEEE come from the germline V gene. The V end lost 4 bases, the J end lost 4 bases, and 3 bases lay between the germline ends. CDR3 size: 11 residues. The CDR3 is CASSTYNEQFF. As DNA, the CDR3 is TGTGCCAGCAGCACGTACAATGAGCAGTTCTTC.

The sample holds a few counts of this clone. V is TRBV11-1 and J is TRBJ2-7, with TRBD2 identical over 12 bases. V was pared by 5 bases and J by 2 bases, with 4 bases of the junction left unmatched. Germline V lookup: CDR1 SGHAT, CDR2 FQDESV (reference sequence). This CDR3 has 15 amino acids. DNA of the CDR3: TGTGCCAGCAGCAGGACTAGCGGGGACACCTACGAGCAGTACTTC. Translated, it gives CASSRTSGDTYEQYF. The variable domain in full, completed from reference TRBV11-1 and TRBJ2-7, reads EAEVAQSPRYKITEKSQAVAFWCDPISGHATLYWYRQILGQGPELLVQFQDESVVDDSQLPKDRFSAERLKGVDSTLKIQPAELGDSAMYLCASSRTSGDTYEQYFGPGTRLTVT.

The chain joins TRBV27 to TRBJ2-3; D ambiguous. Germline CDR1 MNHEY, CDR2 SMNVEV (reference sequence). The ends were cut back, 1 base at V and 2 bases at J, with 13 bases in the middle. The CDR3 consists of 16 residues. CDR3 DNA: TGTGCCAGCAGTTTATTTGGCAGCATAAACACAGATACGCAGTATTTT. Amino acid sequence: CASSLFGSINTDTQYF.

The chain has TRBV14 and TRBJ2-1; the match to TRBD2 covers 9 bases. In germline, CDR1 is SGHDN, CDR2 FVKESK. This CDR3 contains 16 residues. The trim removed 2 bases at V and 4 bases at J, leaving 6 bases unmatched. In DNA, the CDR3 is TGTGCCAGCAGCCAAAGAATCACTAGCGGGTACAATGAGCAGTTCTTC. This translates into CASSQRITSGYNEQFF. The full variable domain, its missing parts supplied by reference TRBV14 and TRBJ2-1, is EAGVTQFPSHSVIEKGQTVTLRCDPISGHDNLYWYRRVMGKEIKFLLHFVKESKQDESGMPNNRFLAERTGGTYSTLKVQPAELEDSGVYFCASSQRITSGYNEQFFGPGTRLTVL.

The count of this clone is one. V usage is TRBV23-1 and J usage is TRBJ2-2, with TRBD1 identical over 8 bases. TRBV23-1 is recorded as an ORF, its role being uncertain. With V trimmed by 6 bases and J by 7 bases, 10 bases remained unmatched. This CDR3 has 15 residues. The CDR3 protein is CASRWDRSIIGELFF. For the CDR3, the DNA is TGCGCCAGCAGGTGGGACAGGAGCATCATCGGGGAGCTGTTTTTT.

The chain employs TRBV28 and TRBJ2-2, with 8 bases lining up with TRBD2. The germline V gene has CDR1 MDHEN and CDR2 SYDVKM. J lost 4 bases, V lost 3 bases, and 10 bases had no gene match. CDR3 length: 17 residues. The CDR3 DNA reads TGTGCCAGCAGTTTCTCTGGTGGCGGGAGGTTCACCGGGGAGCTGTTTTTT. This translates into CASSFSGGGRFTGELFF.

This sequence joins TRBV7-9 and TRBJ2-5; D gene ambiguous. The J call may not be correct, given that the DNA end is closer to TRBJ2-7. From germline, CDR1 is SEHNR and CDR2 FQNEAQ (reference sequence). The CDR3 totals 12 residues. In nucleotides, the CDR3 is TGTGCCAGCAGCTTAGCGCTGGACGAGCAGTACTTC. Translated, it gives CASSLALDEQYF.

The rearrangement joins TRBV7-9 to TRBJ1-6; D is unresolved. Between the trimmed V and J ends, which lost 2 bases and 6 bases, there was a span of 8 bases. The CDR3 totals 14 residues. Germline lookup yields CDR1 SEHNR and CDR2 FQNEAQ (reference sequence). CDR3 sequence: CASSLMGGNSPLHF. In DNA form, the CDR3 reads TGTGCCAGCAGCTTAATGGGAGGTAATTCACCCCTCCACTTT.

The V gene is TRBV7-9, the J gene TRBJ2-7; possibly TRBD1 or TRBD2 for D (5 bases each). Trimming pared 8 bases from V and 4 bases from J, leaving 12 bases between. Germline assignment: CDR1 SEHNR and CDR2 FQNEAQ (reference sequence). This CDR3 comprises 12 residues. The CDR3 loop is CASEGLTYEQYF. The DNA for the CDR3 is TGTGCCAGCGAGGGGCTTACTTACGAGCAGTACTTC.

The gene calls are TRBV7-2 and TRBJ2-7; TRBD1 agrees at 7 bases. J lost 0 bases, V lost 5 bases, and 7 bases had no gene match. CDR3 length equals 15 residues. Germline CDR1 is SGHTA and CDR2 is FQGNSA. The CDR3, as DNA: TGTGCCAGCAGCCTAGACAGGGCAATCTCCTACGAGCAGTACTTC. Protein: CASSLDRAISYEQYF.

The chain has TRBV9 and TRBJ2-1; 12 positions match TRBD2. There are 13 residues in the CDR3. Germline V lookup: CDR1 SGDLS, CDR2 YYNGEE. Losses at the gene ends were 7 bases for V and 8 bases for J; bases not matched to a gene: 4. The CDR3 nucleotides read TGTGCCAGCTCTAGCGGGGGGGCCTATGAGCAGTTCTTC. Translating gives CASSSGGAYEQFF. Together with reference TRBV9 and TRBJ2-1, the CDR3 gives the full variable domain: DSGVTQTPKHLITATGQRVTLRCSPRSGDLSVYWYQQSLDQGLQFLIQYYNGEERAKGNILERFSAQQFPDLHSELNLSSLELGDSALYFCASSSGGAYEQFFGPGTRLTVL.